This record concerns one T cell receptor beta chain sequence. The antigen remains undetermined. Into CD45RA+ naive and CD45RA-negative memory subsets, the CD4+ cells were split. The CDR3 has 16 amino acids. Germline CDR1 is SEHNR and CDR2 is FQNEAQ (reference sequence). The ends were cut back, 0 bases at V and 11 bases at J, with 19 bases in the middle. The sample originates from a study of shared clonotypes between healthy human individuals. Study outcomes and limitations: Generation probability values for non-shared clonotypes were lower than those for clonotypes shared by all four donors. Clonotype sharing among donors, it was expected, would be affected by sequencing depth.

The table came from immunoSEQ multiplex PCR; TCRdb's copy has only in-frame clones and leaves some out. In the table there are around 700,000 clones, 72% of which are singletons. The rearrangement joins TRBV7-9 to TRBJ1-4; D unresolved. This clonotype originated in a woman aged 25 to 45 in good health. Sample: memory CD4+ T cells sorted from blood. Stated subset: CD45RA-negative fraction. CDR3 DNA: TGTGCCAGCAGCTTAGCACTAGGGCCTCTCGTACAGAAACTGTTTTTT. This gives the protein CASSLALGPLVQKLFF. The full variable domain, its missing parts supplied by reference TRBV7-9 and TRBJ1-4, is DTGVSQNPRHKITKRGQNVTFRCDPISEHNRLYWYRQTLGQGPEFLTYFQNEAQLEKSRLLSDRFSAERPKGSFSTLEIQRTEQGDSAMYLCASSLALGPLVQKLFFGSGTQLSVL.